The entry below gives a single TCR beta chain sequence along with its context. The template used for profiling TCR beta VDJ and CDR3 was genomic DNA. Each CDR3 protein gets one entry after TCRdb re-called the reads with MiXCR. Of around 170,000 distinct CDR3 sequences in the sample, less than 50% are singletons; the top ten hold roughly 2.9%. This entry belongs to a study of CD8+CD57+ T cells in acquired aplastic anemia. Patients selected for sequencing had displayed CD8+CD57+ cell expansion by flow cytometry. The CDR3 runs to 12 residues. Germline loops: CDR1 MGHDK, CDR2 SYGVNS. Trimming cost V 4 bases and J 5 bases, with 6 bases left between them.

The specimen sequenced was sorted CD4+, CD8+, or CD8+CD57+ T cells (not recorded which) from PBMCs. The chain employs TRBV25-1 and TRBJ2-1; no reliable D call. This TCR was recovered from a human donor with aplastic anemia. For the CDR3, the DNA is TGTGCCAGCAGTGTTCTCGACAATGAGCAGTTCTTC. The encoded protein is CASSVLDNEQFF.